This T cell receptor (beta chain) emerged from a study of cytomegalovirus exposure and HLA in healthy donors. This clone was counted once. The PCR was carried out with 60 Vbeta primers and 13 Jbeta primers. Produced via immunoSEQ multiplex PCR; TCRdb's table is partial and in-frame only. The sample has roughly 190,000 clones; 75% to 80% are singletons. The ends were cut back, 4 bases at V and 2 bases at J, with 5 bases in the middle. Germline V gene sequence: CDR1 SNHLY, CDR2 FYNNEI. The CDR3 spans 12 residues. The material sequenced was PBMCs. V usage is TRBV2 and J usage is TRBJ2-5; D possibly corresponds to TRBD2 (5 bases). The source is a woman aged 30 to 39 in good health and CMV-seropositive. The DNA of the CDR3 is TGTGCCAGCAGTGCGGGGCAAGAGACCCAGTACTTC. It is translated as CASSAGQETQYF. Full variable domain (outside the CDR3, taken from reference TRBV2 and TRBJ2-5): EPEVTQTPSHQVTQMGQEVILRCVPISNHLYFYWYRQILGQKVEFLVSFYNNEISEKSEIFDDQFSVERPDGSNFTLKIRSTKLEDSAMYFCASSAGQETQYFGPGTRLLVL.